Listed below are T cell receptor beta chains from one sample, sequenced in a study of OX40 agonist ivuxolimab in advanced cancers. Sequencing used immunoSEQ multiplex PCR; TCRdb keeps in-frame clones, though not all of them. Here the sample spans roughly 60,000 clones, roughly 84% being singletons. This specimen was CD4+ or CD8+ T cells sorted from blood, taken in a trial of the OX40 agonist ivuxolimab. All receptors come from an adult with an advanced solid tumor such as melanoma, head and neck, liver or kidney cancer. Both conserved end residues are part of each CDR3. A D gene is named only where the DNA matches it firmly. Rows may omit the clone size; those that give it use once, few, many or a size class.

j_call: TRBJ2-7
clone_size: -
d_call: TRBD1
v_call: TRBV10-3
cdr3_aa: CAISEKSGTGGNEQYF
cdr3_nt: TGTGCCATCAGTGAAAAATCGGGGACAGGGGGCAACGAGCAGTACTTC

j_call: TRBJ2-5
clone_size: -
d_call: TRBD2
v_call: TRBV5-4
cdr3_aa: CASSSSGGVGTQYF
cdr3_nt: TGTGCCAGCAGCTCCAGCGGGGGGGTCGGGACCCAGTACTTC

j_call: TRBJ2-2
clone_size: -
d_call: TRBD1
v_call: TRBV7-2
cdr3_aa: CASSLAGQGTANTGELFF
cdr3_nt: TGTGCCAGCAGCTTAGCCGGACAGGGGACAGCGAACACCGGGGAGCTGTTTTTT

j_call: TRBJ1-2
clone_size: -
d_call: TRBD1
v_call: TRBV5-5
cdr3_aa: CASSPGQGGFYGYTF
cdr3_nt: TGTGCCAGCAGCCCCGGACAGGGGGGTTTTTATGGCTACACCTTC

j_call: TRBJ2-7
clone_size: -
d_call: TRBD2
v_call: TRBV7-6
cdr3_aa: CASSPPPGGAHYEQYF
cdr3_nt: TGTGCCAGCAGCCCCCCACCGGGGGGGGCCCACTACGAGCAGTACTTC

j_call: TRBJ1-2
clone_size: once
d_call: -
v_call: TRBV21-1
cdr3_aa: CARRAGEYGYTF
cdr3_nt: TGTGCCAGGAGAGCGGGGGAGTATGGCTACACCTTC

j_call: TRBJ2-4
clone_size: -
d_call: -
v_call: TRBV4-3
cdr3_aa: CASSQEPLPGAKNIQYF
cdr3_nt: TGCGCCAGCAGCCAAGAACCGCTTCCTGGGGCCAAAAACATTCAGTACTTC

j_call: TRBJ2-3
clone_size: -
d_call: -
v_call: TRBV19
cdr3_aa: CASSDIVTDTQYF
cdr3_nt: TGTGCCAGTAGTGACATAGTCACAGATACGCAGTATTTT

j_call: TRBJ1-2
clone_size: -
d_call: TRBD1
v_call: TRBV7-2
cdr3_aa: CASSSGQGASGYTF
cdr3_nt: TGTGCCAGCAGCTCCGGACAGGGGGCAAGTGGCTACACCTTC

j_call: TRBJ1-5
clone_size: -
d_call: -
v_call: TRBV6-1
cdr3_aa: CASGGGNQPQHF
cdr3_nt: TGTGCCAGCGGGGGAGGCAATCAGCCCCAGCATTTT

j_call: TRBJ2-3
clone_size: -
d_call: -
v_call: TRBV28
cdr3_aa: CASRRGTTDTQYF
cdr3_nt: TGTGCCAGCAGGAGAGGGACCACAGATACGCAGTATTTT

j_call: TRBJ2-1
clone_size: -
d_call: TRBD1
v_call: TRBV7-2
cdr3_aa: CASSLAPVGRGPRNEQFF
cdr3_nt: TGTGCCAGCAGCTTAGCCCCTGTGGGCAGGGGGCCTCGAAATGAGCAGTTCTTC

j_call: TRBJ2-7
clone_size: -
d_call: TRBD2
v_call: TRBV9
cdr3_aa: CASSRGGTSSYEQYF
cdr3_nt: TGTGCCAGCAGCCGCGGGGGGACCTCCTCCTACGAGCAGTACTTC

j_call: TRBJ2-5
clone_size: -
d_call: TRBD2
v_call: TRBV7-8
cdr3_aa: CASSPGTSGSIMAETQYF
cdr3_nt: TGTGCCAGCAGCCCCGGGACTAGCGGGAGTATTATGGCAGAGACCCAGTACTTC

j_call: TRBJ2-1
clone_size: -
d_call: TRBD2
v_call: TRBV11-2
cdr3_aa: CASSLTSGGWNEQFF
cdr3_nt: TGTGCCAGCAGCTTGACTAGCGGGGGGTGGAATGAGCAGTTCTTC

j_call: TRBJ2-3
clone_size: -
d_call: -
v_call: TRBV5-1
cdr3_aa: CASNSDTQYF
cdr3_nt: TGCGCCAGCAACTCAGATACGCAGTATTTT

j_call: TRBJ1-1
clone_size: -
d_call: -
v_call: TRBV11-2
cdr3_aa: CASSLGNRATEAFF
cdr3_nt: TGTGCCAGCAGCTTAGGAAACAGGGCCACTGAAGCTTTCTTT

j_call: TRBJ2-7
clone_size: once
d_call: -
v_call: TRBV29-1
cdr3_aa: CSVEEKAEEQYF
cdr3_nt: TGCAGCGTTGAAGAGAAGGCGGAGGAGCAGTACTTC

j_call: TRBJ2-7
clone_size: -
d_call: TRBD2
v_call: TRBV6-5
cdr3_aa: CASRSRSSGDYEQYF
cdr3_nt: TGTGCCAGCAGATCCCGTAGTAGCGGGGACTACGAGCAGTACTTC

j_call: TRBJ1-1
clone_size: -
d_call: -
v_call: TRBV11-2
cdr3_aa: CASSPDLLNTEAFF
cdr3_nt: TGTGCCAGCAGCCCCGACCTGTTGAACACTGAAGCTTTCTTT

j_call: TRBJ1-2
clone_size: -
d_call: -
v_call: TRBV29-1
cdr3_aa: CSATVEGGYTF
cdr3_nt: TGCAGCGCCACCGTAGAGGGTGGCTACACCTTC

j_call: TRBJ2-3
clone_size: -
d_call: TRBD2
v_call: TRBV18
cdr3_aa: CASSRALALRADTQYF
cdr3_nt: TGTGCCAGCTCACGTGCACTAGCGTTAAGGGCAGATACGCAGTATTTT

j_call: TRBJ2-5
clone_size: -
d_call: TRBD2
v_call: TRBV29-1
cdr3_aa: CSVEGWTSGSGETQYF
cdr3_nt: TGCAGCGTTGAAGGTTGGACTAGCGGGAGTGGCGAGACCCAGTACTTC

j_call: TRBJ1-1
clone_size: -
d_call: -
v_call: TRBV5-1
cdr3_aa: CASSPEDGNTEAFF
cdr3_nt: TGCGCCAGCAGCCCTGAAGACGGGAACACTGAAGCTTTCTTT

j_call: TRBJ2-3
clone_size: -
d_call: -
v_call: TRBV7-2
cdr3_aa: CASSLHTEADTQYF
cdr3_nt: TGTGCCAGCAGCTTACATACGGAGGCAGATACGCAGTATTTT

j_call: TRBJ1-2
clone_size: -
d_call: TRBD1
v_call: TRBV9
cdr3_aa: CASSREGAFYGYTF
cdr3_nt: TGTGCCAGCAGTCGTGAGGGGGCTTTTTATGGCTACACCTTC

j_call: TRBJ1-1
clone_size: -
d_call: TRBD1
v_call: TRBV5-6
cdr3_aa: CASREQGWDTEAFF
cdr3_nt: TGTGCCAGCAGAGAACAGGGGTGGGACACTGAAGCTTTCTTT

j_call: TRBJ2-1
clone_size: -
d_call: -
v_call: TRBV7-2
cdr3_aa: CASSSIAEGEQFF
cdr3_nt: TGTGCCAGCAGCTCTATAGCGGAGGGTGAGCAGTTCTTC

j_call: TRBJ2-3
clone_size: -
d_call: TRBD1
v_call: TRBV5-1
cdr3_aa: CASSSDRVGTDTQYF
cdr3_nt: TGCGCCAGCAGCTCGGACAGGGTAGGCACAGATACGCAGTATTTT

j_call: TRBJ1-6
clone_size: -
d_call: -
v_call: TRBV7-6
cdr3_aa: CASSSPGRSSYNSPLHF
cdr3_nt: TGTGCCAGCAGCTCACCGGGACGCAGCTCCTATAATTCACCCCTCCACTTT

j_call: TRBJ2-3
clone_size: -
d_call: TRBD2
v_call: TRBV7-3
cdr3_aa: CASSLLAGVGDTQYF
cdr3_nt: TGTGCCAGCAGCCTACTAGCGGGAGTTGGAGATACGCAGTATTTT

j_call: TRBJ2-3
clone_size: -
d_call: -
v_call: TRBV2
cdr3_aa: CASSPGSWADTQYF
cdr3_nt: TGTGCCAGCAGCCCCGGGTCCTGGGCAGATACGCAGTATTTT

j_call: TRBJ1-5
clone_size: -
d_call: -
v_call: TRBV18
cdr3_aa: CASSPSAGEQPQHF
cdr3_nt: TGTGCCAGCTCACCATCGGCAGGGGAACAGCCCCAGCATTTT

j_call: TRBJ2-1
clone_size: once
d_call: TRBD2
v_call: TRBV6-1
cdr3_aa: CASSLASGIQDEQFF
cdr3_nt: TGTGCCAGCAGCCTCGCTAGCGGGATCCAGGATGAGCAGTTCTTC

j_call: TRBJ2-1
clone_size: -
d_call: TRBD2
v_call: TRBV19
cdr3_aa: CASSLQGGHEQFF
cdr3_nt: TGTGCCAGTAGTCTCCAGGGAGGGCATGAGCAGTTCTTC

j_call: TRBJ2-3
clone_size: -
d_call: TRBD2
v_call: TRBV7-7
cdr3_aa: CASSLATPAGGSTDTQYF
cdr3_nt: TGTGCTAGCAGCTTAGCGACTCCAGCGGGAGGTAGCACAGATACGCAGTATTTT

j_call: TRBJ2-7
clone_size: -
d_call: -
v_call: TRBV7-9
cdr3_aa: CASSLRGQGGSYEQYF
cdr3_nt: TGTGCCAGCAGCTTACGAGGACAGGGAGGGTCCTACGAGCAGTACTTC

j_call: TRBJ1-5
clone_size: -
d_call: -
v_call: TRBV28
cdr3_aa: CASSSRSGGAFNQPQHF
cdr3_nt: TGTGCCAGCAGTTCCCGGTCGGGAGGGGCCTTCAATCAGCCCCAGCATTTT

j_call: TRBJ2-2
clone_size: once
d_call: TRBD1
v_call: TRBV16
cdr3_aa: CASRYRGRNTGELFF
cdr3_nt: TGTGCCAGCAGATACAGGGGGAGGAACACCGGGGAGCTGTTTTTT

j_call: TRBJ1-2
clone_size: -
d_call: TRBD1
v_call: TRBV14
cdr3_aa: CASSQVGGGRYGYTF
cdr3_nt: TGTGCCAGCAGCCAAGTCGGAGGGGGCAGATATGGCTACACCTTC

j_call: TRBJ1-1
clone_size: -
d_call: -
v_call: TRBV6-1
cdr3_aa: CASIRVGSTEAFF
cdr3_nt: TGTGCCAGCATCAGGGTTGGCAGCACTGAAGCTTTCTTT

j_call: TRBJ1-5
clone_size: -
d_call: TRBD1
v_call: TRBV5-5
cdr3_aa: CASSLGDRGLFSNQPQHF
cdr3_nt: TGTGCCAGCAGCTTGGGGGACAGGGGGCTTTTTAGCAATCAGCCCCAGCATTTT

j_call: TRBJ1-1
clone_size: -
d_call: -
v_call: TRBV7-9
cdr3_aa: CASRQGTEAFF
cdr3_nt: TGTGCCAGCAGGCAGGGGACTGAAGCTTTCTTT